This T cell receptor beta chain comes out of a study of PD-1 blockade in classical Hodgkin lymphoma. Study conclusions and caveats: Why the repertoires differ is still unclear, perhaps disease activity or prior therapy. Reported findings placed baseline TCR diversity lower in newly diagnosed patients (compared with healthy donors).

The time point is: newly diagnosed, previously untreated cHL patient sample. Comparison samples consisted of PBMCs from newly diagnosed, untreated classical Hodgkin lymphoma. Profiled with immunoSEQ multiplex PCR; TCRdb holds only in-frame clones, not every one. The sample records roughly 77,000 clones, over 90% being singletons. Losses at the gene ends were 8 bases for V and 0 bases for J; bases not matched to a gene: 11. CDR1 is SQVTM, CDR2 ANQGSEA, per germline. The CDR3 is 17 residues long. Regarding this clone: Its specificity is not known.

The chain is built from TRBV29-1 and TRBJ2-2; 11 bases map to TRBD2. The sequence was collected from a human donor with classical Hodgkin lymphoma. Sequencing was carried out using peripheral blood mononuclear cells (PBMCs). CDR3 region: CSSRGLAGGANTGELFF. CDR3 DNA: TGCAGCTCTCGGGGCCTAGCGGGGGGTGCGAACACCGGGGAGCTGTTTTTT.